This TCR beta chain was captured in a study of shared clonotypes between healthy human individuals. Profiling relied on immunoSEQ multiplex PCR, and the TCRdb table lists in-frame clones only, not all of them. The table lists about 1.5 million clones, under 99% of them singletons. The TCR comes from a man aged 30 to 39 in good health. Material for sequencing was naive CD4+ T cells sorted from blood. Subset meaning: CD45RA+ positively selected.

In DNA form, the CDR3 reads TGCGCCAGCAGCCAGGCGACTAGCGGAACTAGCACAGATACGCAGTATTTT. It codes for CASSQATSGTSTDTQYF. The V call is TRBV4-3, the J call TRBJ2-3, with 9 bases identical to TRBD2. Unmatched junction bases numbered 7, after V lost 3 bases and J lost 0 bases. The CDR3 runs to 17 residues. Germline-derived CDR1 and CDR2 are LGHNA and YSLEER.